The clone carrying this TCR beta chain was recorded at least ten times. What it recognizes is unknown. This sample is drawn from a study of early T cells in non-severe SARS-CoV-2 infection. Study summary: The study sequenced bulk RNA from unsorted whole blood, with chains unpaired. Points from the study as a whole: In VDJdb matching, anti-spike CD8 responses were favored while private and CD4 specificities went missing.

Trimming pared 3 bases from V and 0 bases from J, leaving 15 bases between. The length of the CDR3 is 17 residues. The germline gives CDR1 ENHRY, CDR2 SYGVKD. Individual cDNA molecules each received unique molecular identifiers attached to them. In TCRdb, the 5' RACE reads were re-called with MiXCR into one record per CDR3 protein. The repertoire holds 55,000 or so distinct CDR3 sequences, roughly 11% seen once, with 10% in the top ten. Input material: whole blood. This TCR was recovered from an adult who was a healthcare worker with PCR-confirmed SARS-CoV-2 infection or an uninfected control (not recorded which). V usage is TRBV10-3 and J usage is TRBJ1-3; no firm D call. DNA of the CDR3: TGTGCCATCAGTGAAAACCCTGGAGGTAGCTCTGGAAACACCATATATTTT. It specifies CAISENPGGSSGNTIYF.